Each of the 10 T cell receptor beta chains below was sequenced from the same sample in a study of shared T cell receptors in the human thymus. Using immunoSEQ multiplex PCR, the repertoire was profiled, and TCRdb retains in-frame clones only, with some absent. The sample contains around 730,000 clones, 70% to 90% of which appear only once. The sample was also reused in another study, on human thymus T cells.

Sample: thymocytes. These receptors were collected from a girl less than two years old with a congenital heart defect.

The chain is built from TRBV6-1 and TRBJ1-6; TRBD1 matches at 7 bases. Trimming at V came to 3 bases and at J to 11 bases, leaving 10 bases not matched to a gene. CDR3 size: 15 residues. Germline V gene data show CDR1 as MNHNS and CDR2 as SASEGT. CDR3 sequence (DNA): TGTGCCAGCAGTGACCCCGGGACAGACCGCACACCCCTCCACTTT. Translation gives CASSDPGTDRTPLHF.

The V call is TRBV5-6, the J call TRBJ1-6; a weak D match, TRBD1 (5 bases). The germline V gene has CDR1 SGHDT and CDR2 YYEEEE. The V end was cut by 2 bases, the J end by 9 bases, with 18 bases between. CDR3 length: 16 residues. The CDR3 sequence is CASSLKRSRDTSPLHF. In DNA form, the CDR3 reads TGTGCCAGCAGCTTAAAGAGGTCCAGGGATACTTCACCCCTCCACTTT.

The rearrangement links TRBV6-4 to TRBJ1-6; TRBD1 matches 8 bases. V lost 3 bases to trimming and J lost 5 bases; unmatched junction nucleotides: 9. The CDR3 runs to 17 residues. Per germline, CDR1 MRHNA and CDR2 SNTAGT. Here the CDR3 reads CASSETGQDYNNSPLHF. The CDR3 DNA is TGTGCCAGCAGTGAAACGGGACAGGACTACAATAATTCACCCCTCCACTTT.

The CDR3: CASSVGVGGDGYTF. In DNA, the CDR3 is TGTGCCAGCAGCGTAGGGGTAGGAGGGGATGGCTACACCTTC. The V gene is TRBV9, the J gene TRBJ1-2; tentative D call: TRBD1 (5 bases). Germline CDR1 is SGDLS and CDR2 is YYNGEE. The CDR3 is 14 residues long. The V end lost 0 bases, the J end lost 6 bases, and 12 bases lay between the germline ends.

In nucleotides, the CDR3 is TGTGCCAGCAGCCTACTGACAGGGACACAAGAGACCCAGTACTTC. The encoded protein is CASSLLTGTQETQYF. This chain joins TRBV5-4 and TRBJ2-5; TRBD1 aligns across 7 bases. Germline V gene sequence: CDR1 SGHNT, CDR2 YYREEE (reference sequence). This CDR3 comprises 15 residues. The V and J ends lost 4 bases and 2 bases, in that order; junction bases with no gene match: 8.

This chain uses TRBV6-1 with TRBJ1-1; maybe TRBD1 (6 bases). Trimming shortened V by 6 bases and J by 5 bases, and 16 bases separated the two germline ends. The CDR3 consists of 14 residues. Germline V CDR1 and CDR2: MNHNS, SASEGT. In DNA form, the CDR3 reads TGTGCCAGCAGAATTTACAGGGTGTCAACTGAAGCTTTCTTT. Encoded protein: CASRIYRVSTEAFF.

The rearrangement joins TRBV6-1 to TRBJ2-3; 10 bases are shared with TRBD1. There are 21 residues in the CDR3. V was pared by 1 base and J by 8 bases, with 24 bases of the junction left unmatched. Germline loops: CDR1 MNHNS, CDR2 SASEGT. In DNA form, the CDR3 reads TGTGCCAGCAGTGAAGAGGCGTTGAGGGGGGCACCGGGACAGGGGATACTTACGCAGTATTTT. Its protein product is CASSEEALRGAPGQGILTQYF.

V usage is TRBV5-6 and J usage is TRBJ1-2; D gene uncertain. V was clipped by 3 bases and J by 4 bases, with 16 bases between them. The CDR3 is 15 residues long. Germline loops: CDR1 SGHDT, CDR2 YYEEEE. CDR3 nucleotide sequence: TGTGCCAGCAGCTATCCATCCTCAAGAGGCTATGGCTACACCTTC. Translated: CASSYPSSRGYGYTF.

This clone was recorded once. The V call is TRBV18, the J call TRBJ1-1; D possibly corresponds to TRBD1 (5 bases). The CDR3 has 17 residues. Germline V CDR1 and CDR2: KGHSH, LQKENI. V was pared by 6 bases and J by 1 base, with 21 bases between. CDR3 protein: CASSPGGEGRSNTEAFF. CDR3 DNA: TGTGCCAGCTCCCCGGGGGGGGAGGGGCGATCGAACACTGAAGCTTTCTTT. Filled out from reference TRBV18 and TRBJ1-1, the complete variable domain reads NAGVMQNPRHLVRRRGQEARLRCSPMKGHSHVYWYRQLPEEGLKFMVYLQKENIIDESGMPKERFSAEFPKEGPSILRIQQVVRGDSAAYFCASSPGGEGRSNTEAFFGQGTRLTVV.

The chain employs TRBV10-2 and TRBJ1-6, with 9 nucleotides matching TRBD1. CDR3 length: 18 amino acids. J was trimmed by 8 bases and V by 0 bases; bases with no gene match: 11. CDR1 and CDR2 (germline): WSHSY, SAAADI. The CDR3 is CASSESKSRDRAYSPLHF. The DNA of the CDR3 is TGCGCCAGCAGTGAGTCGAAGTCCCGGGACAGGGCCTATTCACCCCTCCACTTT.